Below, 32 T cell receptor beta chains from the same sample are listed, as sequenced in a study of post-analysis software for immune sequencing data (dated by TCRdb to between 2015 and 2016). Here is what the overall study found, with its caveats: Roughly 5 TRBV segments, including TRBV5-6, TRBV5-1 and TRBV20-1, were significantly more frequent in patients than controls.

Their cognate antigens are unknown. Library method: PCR. Sequencing used an Illumina HiSeq 2500. Unique molecular identifiers were incorporated into TCR beta cDNA libraries to reduce PCR and sequencing biases. TCRdb reprocessed the public reads (quality trimming at Q25 with fastp, clone calling with MiXCR) and kept in-frame beta chains. Entries are consolidated by CDR3 protein sequence, retaining the most common genes and DNA. A total of over 700,000 distinct CDR3 sequences appear in this sample, roughly 30% of them only once. 0.55% to 0.65% of the sample rests with the top ten. Specimen: blood. These receptors were collected from a girl under 18 with multiple sclerosis.

V usage is TRBV20-1 and J usage is TRBJ1-5; D perhaps matches TRBD1 (6 bases). CDR1 is DFQATT and CDR2 is SNEGSKA in the germline V gene (reference sequence). The length of the CDR3 is 15 residues. Trimming stripped 5 bases from V and 2 bases from J, with 16 bases between. CDR3 nucleotide sequence: TGCAGTGCTGGGGGTGGGGGCTCGGGCAATCAGCCCCAGCATTTT. The encoded protein is CSAGGGGSGNQPQHF.

CDR3: CASRERSRASGTDTQYF. The DNA for the CDR3 is TGTGCCAGCAGAGAGAGAAGCCGGGCTAGCGGGACAGATACGCAGTATTTT. The V gene is TRBV28, the J gene TRBJ2-3; TRBD2 aligns across 8 bases. The germline gives CDR1 MDHEN, CDR2 SYDVKM. J lost 3 bases, V lost 6 bases, and 14 bases had no gene match. CDR3 length: 17 amino acids.

This clonotype appeared a few times. V gene TRBV5-4 combines with J gene TRBJ2-3, with a tentative D call TRBD2 (6 bases). The V and J ends lost 3 bases and 2 bases respectively, with 13 bases between them. CDR3 length: 15 residues. Germline-derived CDR1 and CDR2 are SGHNT and YYREEE (reference sequence). CDR3 loop: CASSSWGGITDTQYF. In DNA form, the CDR3 reads TGTGCCAGCAGCTCGTGGGGCGGGATCACAGATACGCAGTATTTT.

There are a few counts of this clonotype. The J gene is TRBJ2-5, the V gene TRBV2; D not resolved. CDR1 and CDR2 (germline): SNHLY, FYNNEI. CDR3 length: 13 residues. Trimming shortened V by 9 bases and J by 2 bases, and 13 bases separated the two germline ends. CDR3 sequence (DNA): TGTGCCAGACGTAACGAGCCTCAAGAGACCCAGTACTTC. Protein: CARRNEPQETQYF. Drawing the rest from reference TRBV2 and TRBJ2-5, the complete variable domain is EPEVTQTPSHQVTQMGQEVILRCVPISNHLYFYWYRQILGQKVEFLVSFYNNEISEKSEIFDDQFSVERPDGSNFTLKIRSTKLEDSAMYFCARRNEPQETQYFGPGTRLLVL.

This clonotype has more than one count but fewer than ten. The V gene is TRBV4-3, the J gene TRBJ2-5, with D possibly matching TRBD1 (7 bases). Trimming took 4 bases from V and 3 from J, leaving 15 bases between them. Germline V gene sequence: CDR1 LGHNA, CDR2 YSLEER. The CDR3 runs to 15 residues. Here the CDR3 reads CASSPGGTEKETQYF. DNA of the CDR3: TGCGCCAGCAGCCCTGGGGGGACAGAGAAAGAGACCCAGTACTTC.

This clonotype turned up a few times. The chain recombines TRBV6-6 with TRBJ2-4; tentative D call: TRBD1 (6 bases). Germline CDR1 is MNHNY and CDR2 is SVGAGI (reference sequence). Trimming took off 6 bases at V and 7 bases at J, with 16 bases between the two ends. The CDR3 is 14 amino acids. The CDR3 loop reads CASSPQQGSNIQYF. In DNA, the CDR3 is TGTGCCAGCAGCCCCCAACAGGGATCCAACATTCAGTACTTC.

This clonotype was counted a few times. Written as DNA, the CDR3 is TGCGCCAGCAGCCCGATCGGGCGGCGCAATGAGCAGTTCTTC. The encoded protein is CASSPIGRRNEQFF. The V gene is TRBV4-3, the J gene TRBJ2-1; D gene unclear. Germline V gives CDR1 LGHNA, CDR2 YSLEER. This CDR3 comprises 14 residues. The V end was cut by 4 bases, the J end by 6 bases, with 13 bases between.

The chain couples TRBV5-6 to TRBJ2-5, with 7 nucleotides matching TRBD2. Judging by the DNA end, TRBJ2-7 fits better; the J call may be wrong. CDR3 size: 16 residues. Germline lookup yields CDR1 SGHDT and CDR2 YYEEEE. The CDR3 loop is CASSPPGREWVHEQYF. The CDR3 DNA reads as TGTGCCAGCAGCCCGCCGGGGCGGGAGTGGGTCCACGAGCAGTACTTC.

About this clonotype itself: An end of the junction differs from the germline gene, which may be a read error. This chain links TRBV3-1 with TRBJ1-1; TRBD1 is a possible D gene (5 bases). CDR1 LGHDT and CDR2 YNNKEL come from the germline V gene (reference sequence). The CDR3 has 15 residues. The CDR3 DNA reads TGTGCCTGCAGCCCCATCGGAGGGGTGAACACTGAAGCTTTCTTT. This translates into CACSPIGGVNTEAFF.

The genes are TRBV10-3 and TRBJ1-1; D remains ambiguous. This CDR3 is built from 15 residues. The V gene's germline CDR1 is ENHRY and CDR2 SYGVKD. Trimming removed 4 bases at V and 2 bases at J, with 14 bases between. In DNA form, the CDR3 reads TGTGCCATCAGTGTTGGGGTGGCCCTAAACACTGAAGCTTTCTTT. It translates to CAISVGVALNTEAFF.

J is TRBJ1-1 and V is TRBV12-3 or TRBV12-4; D is undetermined. The CDR3 is 15 amino acids. The V end lost 3 bases, the J end lost 4 bases, and 15 bases lay between the germline ends. The DNA for the CDR3 is TGTGCCAGCAGTTTCGGTGGGGTCGGGAGCACTGAAGCTTTCTTT. Encoded protein: CASSFGGVGSTEAFF.

This clonotype came up a few times. The chain combines TRBV2 with TRBJ1-1; 7 positions match TRBD1. The germline V gene has CDR1 SNHLY and CDR2 FYNNEI. Trimming at V came to 6 bases and at J to 0 bases, leaving 4 bases not matched to a gene. This CDR3 has 14 amino acids. The CDR3 coding sequence is TGTGCCAGCAGCACGGGACAGATGAACACTGAAGCTTTCTTT. Translation gives CASSTGQMNTEAFF. The full variable domain, its missing parts supplied by reference TRBV2 and TRBJ1-1, is EPEVTQTPSHQVTQMGQEVILRCVPISNHLYFYWYRQILGQKVEFLVSFYNNEISEKSEIFDDQFSVERPDGSNFTLKIRSTKLEDSAMYFCASSTGQMNTEAFFGQGTRLTVV.

The rearrangement joins TRBV7-2 to TRBJ2-5; 7 bases are a match to TRBD1. CDR1 is SGHTA and CDR2 is FQGNSA in the germline V gene. Trimming at V came to 10 bases and at J to 1 base, leaving 6 bases not matched to a gene. This CDR3 has 13 amino acids. The CDR3 DNA follows: TGTGCCACCGGGACAGTCCGCCAAGAGACCCAGTACTTC. This gives the protein CATGTVRQETQYF.

Worth noting for this clonotype: Since a much larger clone is just one base distant, this may be a read error. The chain couples TRBV7-2 to TRBJ1-2; no clear D. This CDR3 is 11 amino acids long. Trimming left V 5 bases short and J 2 bases short, with 3 bases between. Germline V lookup: CDR1 SGHTA, CDR2 FQGNSA. The CDR3 loop reads CASSVNYGYTF. Written as DNA, the CDR3 is TGTGCCAGCAGCGTCAACTATGGCTACACCTTC.

This clonotype showed up just a few times. The gene calls are TRBV9 and TRBJ2-5; D gene ambiguous. The germline V gene encodes CDR1 SGDLS and CDR2 YYNGEE. V was clipped by 2 bases and J by 4 bases, with 6 bases between them. The CDR3 has 12 amino acids. CDR3 sequence (DNA): TGTGCCAGCAGCGTCCAACCAGAGACCCAGTACTTC. Translating it yields CASSVQPETQYF.

This clonotype showed up just a few times. J is TRBJ2-1 and V is TRBV5-1, with TRBD2 matching 13 bases. The ends lost 7 bases at V and 9 bases at J; junction bases unmatched: 10. The CDR3 sequence is 15 residues long. Germline CDR1 and CDR2: SGHRS and YFSETQ. The CDR3 sequence is CASGPWTSGRSEQFF. CDR3 bases: TGCGCCAGCGGACCCTGGACTAGCGGGAGAAGTGAGCAGTTCTTC.

This clonotype was counted at least ten times. The rearrangement joins TRBV29-1 to TRBJ2-5; no firm D call. Germline V gene sequence: CDR1 SQVTM, CDR2 ANQGSEA. The CDR3 totals 10 residues. Between the trimmed V and J ends, which lost 7 bases and 1 base, there was a span of 4 bases. The CDR3 reads CSGGQETQYF. In DNA form, the CDR3 reads TGCAGCGGGGGCCAAGAGACCCAGTACTTC.

Comments on this clonotype: One end of the junction varies from germline; a read error may be responsible. The rearrangement links TRBV28 to TRBJ2-2; 9 nucleotides agree with TRBD1. The germline V gene encodes CDR1 MDHEN and CDR2 SYDVKM. CDR3 length: 16 residues. The CDR3: CASSPLDRGNTGELFF. The CDR3 coding sequence is TGTGCCAGCAGCCCTTTGGACAGGGGAAACACTGGGGAGCTGTTTTTT. Looking up the rest from reference TRBV28 and TRBJ2-2 gives the full variable domain: DVKVTQSSRYLVKRTGEKVFLECVQDMDHENMFWYRQDPGLGLRLIYFSYDVKMKEKGDIPEGYSVSREKKERFSLILESASTNQTSMYLCASSPLDRGNTGELFFGEGSRLTVL.

This clonotype was detected a few times. CDR3 in amino acids: CASSLGGLAGFIETQYF. The DNA for the CDR3 is TGTGCCAGCAGCTTAGGGGGACTAGCGGGATTCATAGAGACCCAGTACTTC. The chain couples TRBV7-2 to TRBJ2-5; 13 nucleotides match TRBD2. Germline V gene data show CDR1 as SGHTA and CDR2 as FQGNSA. The trim removed 1 base at V and 4 bases at J, leaving 6 bases unmatched. The CDR3 loop spans 17 amino acids. Drawing the rest from reference TRBV7-2 and TRBJ2-5, the complete variable domain is GAGVSQSPSNKVTEKGKDVELRCDPISGHTALYWYRQSLGQGLEFLIYFQGNSAPDKSGLPSDRFSAERTGGSVSTLTIQRTQQEDSAVYLCASSLGGLAGFIETQYFGPGTRLLVL.

This clonotype was seen a handful of times. The rearrangement links TRBV5-1 to TRBJ2-7; D ambiguous. V gave up 4 bases and J gave up 3 bases, with 14 bases separating them. CDR1 is SGHRS, CDR2 YFSETQ, per germline. This CDR3 is 14 amino acids long. The CDR3 DNA follows: TGCGCCAGCAGCCCCGGTCGGACGGACTACGAGCAGTACTTC. This encodes CASSPGRTDYEQYF.

The chain is built from TRBV6-2 or TRBV6-3 and TRBJ2-1; D is unclear. From germline, CDR1 is MNHEY and CDR2 SVGEGT. The V and J ends lost 2 bases and 0 bases respectively, with 11 bases between them. The CDR3 is made up of 16 amino acids. Here the CDR3 reads CASSYGLAFSYNEQFF. As DNA, the CDR3 is TGTGCCAGCAGTTACGGTCTGGCGTTCTCCTACAATGAGCAGTTCTTC.

This sequence joins TRBV15 and TRBJ2-3; perhaps TRBD2 as D (6 bases). Looked up from germline, CDR1 is LNHNV and CDR2 is YYDKDF (reference sequence). Deletions cut 5 bases from V and 1 base from J, with 10 bases between. The CDR3 totals 14 residues. The DNA of the CDR3 is TGTGCCACCAGCGGGGGACTGGGCACAGATACGCAGTATTTT. Protein sequence: CATSGGLGTDTQYF.

V usage is TRBV29-1 and J usage is TRBJ2-3; no reliable D call. Trimming pared 0 bases from V and 4 bases from J, leaving 8 bases between. Germline V CDR1 and CDR2: SQVTM, ANQGSEA. The CDR3 length is 13 residues. CDR3 region: CSVEETLADTQYF. The CDR3 nucleotides are TGCAGCGTTGAAGAGACGTTGGCAGATACGCAGTATTTT.

This clonotype was picked up many times. The J gene is TRBJ2-1, the V gene TRBV7-2, with D uncertain. V shed 2 bases and J shed 1 base, with 6 bases lying between them. Germline V lookup: CDR1 SGHTA, CDR2 FQGNSA. CDR3 length: 14 amino acids. Written as DNA, the CDR3 is TGTGCCAGCAGCTTACTGAGGTCCTACAATGAGCAGTTCTTC. Translated: CASSLLRSYNEQFF.

This sequence joins TRBV29-1 and TRBJ2-7; maybe TRBD1 (5 bases). Per the germline V gene, CDR1 is SQVTM and CDR2 is ANQGSEA. The CDR3 length is 13 residues. Trimming pared 6 bases from V and 7 bases from J, leaving 19 bases between. The CDR3 DNA follows: TGCAGCGTCGGAAGACGGAATGGGGCGGAGCAGTACTTC. Protein: CSVGRRNGAEQYF.

This clonotype was counted only a few times. The V and J genes are TRBV5-1 and TRBJ2-5; maybe TRBD1 (5 bases). Germline CDR1 SGHRS, CDR2 YFSETQ. The CDR3 consists of 14 residues. V was pared by 4 bases and J by 1 base, with 11 bases between. In DNA form, the CDR3 reads TGCGCCAGCAGCACAGGACGGACCCAAGAGACCCAGTACTTC. Residues: CASSTGRTQETQYF. Supplemented by reference TRBV5-1 and TRBJ2-5, the full variable domain reads KAGVTQTPRYLIKTRGQQVTLSCSPISGHRSVSWYQQTPGQGLQFLFEYFSETQRNKGNFPGRFSGRQFSNSRSEMNVSTLELGDSALYLCASSTGRTQETQYFGPGTRLLVL.

This clonotype was recorded at least ten times. V is TRBV12-5 and J is TRBJ2-5; no clear D. The CDR3 loop spans 12 amino acids. The germline V gene encodes CDR1 LGHNT and CDR2 FRNRAP. The V and J ends lost 2 bases and 5 bases respectively, with 6 bases between them. The CDR3 DNA sequence: TGTGCTAGTGGTTTGACATTTGAGACCCAGTACTTC. Translation: CASGLTFETQYF. The full variable domain, with the rest looked up from reference TRBV12-5 and TRBJ2-5, is DARVTQTPRHKVTEMGQEVTMRCQPILGHNTVFWYRQTMMQGLELLAYFRNRAPLDDSGMPKDRFSAEMPDATLATLKIQPSEPRDSAVYFCASGLTFETQYFGPGTRLLVL.

The J gene is TRBJ1-2, the V gene TRBV18; D ambiguous. V lost 2 bases and J lost 8, with 12 bases in between. The CDR3 is 13 residues long. CDR1 and CDR2 from the germline V gene are KGHSH and LQKENI. The CDR3 is CASSPNRAEGYTF. Here the CDR3 DNA reads TGTGCCAGCTCACCAAACCGGGCGGAGGGCTACACCTTC.

This chain joins TRBV28 and TRBJ2-1; D is unclear. This CDR3 comprises 15 residues. In germline, CDR1 is MDHEN, CDR2 SYDVKM. Trimming took 3 bases from V and 7 from J, leaving 16 bases between them. The chain's CDR3 is CASSLPREMRNEQFF. CDR3 DNA sequence: TGTGCCAGCAGTTTGCCCAGAGAGATGAGGAATGAGCAGTTCTTC.

This clonotype occurred a few times. The CDR3 sequence is CASGPTGQGSSYEQYF. Here the CDR3 DNA reads TGTGCTAGTGGCCCTACGGGACAGGGCAGCTCCTACGAGCAGTACTTC. The chain employs TRBV12-5 and TRBJ2-7; 9 nucleotides agree with TRBD1. With 6 bases clipped from V and 0 bases from J, the junction kept 9 bases outside the gene matches. In germline, CDR1 is LGHNT, CDR2 FRNRAP. The CDR3 extends over 16 amino acids.

The sample holds a few counts of this clonotype. The chain combines TRBV20-1 with TRBJ1-5; 9 bases are a match to TRBD1. There are 14 residues in the CDR3. V shed 0 bases, J shed 7 bases, and the junction held 4 bases outside the gene matches. The germline V gene encodes CDR1 DFQATT and CDR2 SNEGSKA (reference sequence). The CDR3 bases are TGCAGTGCTAGAGAGGGGACAGGGAGCCAGCCCCAGCATTTT. Translating it yields CSAREGTGSQPQHF.

This clonotype was found a few times. This chain joins TRBV20-1 and TRBJ1-5; no clear D gene. CDR3 size: 14 residues. The germline V and J ends were trimmed by 3 bases and 6 bases, with 15 bases remaining between them. The germline V gene has CDR1 DFQATT and CDR2 SNEGSKA (reference sequence). CDR3 DNA: TGCAGTGCTAGCCCCGGACGGTTTGTTCAGCCCCAGCATTTT. The encoded protein is CSASPGRFVQPQHF.